These 29 T cell receptor beta chains were all obtained from the same sample, sequenced in a study of early T cells in non-severe SARS-CoV-2 infection. One entry per CDR3 protein results from TCRdb running MiXCR on the 5' RACE reads. The sample has about 25,000 distinct CDR3 sequences, more than 4% seen once; the top ten hold under 13%. Sequencing used whole blood. The receptors originated from an adult who was a healthcare worker with PCR-confirmed SARS-CoV-2 infection or an uninfected control (not recorded which).

The genes are TRBV7-2 and TRBJ1-2; no definite D call. CDR1 is SGHTA and CDR2 is FQGNSA in the germline V gene. Trimming pared 1 base from V and 8 bases from J, leaving 8 bases between. The CDR3 spans 12 residues. The CDR3 coding sequence is TGTGCCAGCAGCTTAGGAGTCCTAGGCTACACCTTC. This gives the protein CASSLGVLGYTF.

In this sample, this clonotype turned up many times. The V and J genes are TRBV20-1 and TRBJ1-1; possible D gene TRBD1, 5 bases. V was trimmed by 3 bases and J by 2 bases, leaving 16 bases between them. Looked up from germline, CDR1 is DFQATT and CDR2 is SNEGSKA (reference sequence). The CDR3 consists of 15 residues. The CDR3 loop is CSARWRGSFNTEAFF. The CDR3, as DNA: TGCAGTGCTAGGTGGCGGGGCTCGTTCAACACTGAAGCTTTCTTT.

A few counts support this clonotype. The rearrangement joins TRBV20-1 to TRBJ1-6, with TRBD1 matching over 9 bases. This CDR3 is built from 16 residues. Looked up from germline, CDR1 is DFQATT and CDR2 is SNEGSKA (reference sequence). The V segment lost 2 bases and the J segment 2 bases; nucleotides outside the gene matches: 4. In nucleotides, the CDR3 is TGCAGTGCTAGAAACAGGGGGCGACCCTATAATTCACCCCTCCACTTT. Its translation is CSARNRGRPYNSPLHF.

The sample holds many counts of this clonotype. The genes are TRBV19 and TRBJ1-6, with 7 bases fitting TRBD1. The CDR3 runs 18 residues. Per germline, CDR1 LNHDA and CDR2 SQIVND (reference sequence). V dropped 4 bases and J dropped 7; count of bases not matched to a gene: 16. The CDR3 is CASSTSGTVLAMNSPLHF. CDR3 coding DNA: TGTGCCAGTAGTACATCCGGGACAGTGCTAGCTATGAATTCACCCCTCCACTTT.

This clonotype has at least ten counts. The chain joins TRBV28 to TRBJ1-1; unclear D gene. Deletions cut 7 bases from V and 2 bases from J, with 11 bases between. Per germline, CDR1 MDHEN and CDR2 SYDVKM. The CDR3 spans 13 residues. The CDR3 DNA reads as TGTGCCAGCAAGTTCGCACCCAACACTGAAGCTTTCTTT. It codes for CASKFAPNTEAFF.

In this sample, this clonotype turned up many times. The chain couples TRBV6-6 to TRBJ2-7; D might be TRBD1 (6 bases). The CDR3 is 14 amino acids. Looked up from germline, CDR1 is MNHNY and CDR2 is SVGAGI (reference sequence). Trimming removed 6 bases at V and 2 bases at J, with 14 bases between. The CDR3 region is CASRSGTNTYEQYF. CDR3 coding DNA: TGTGCCAGCAGGTCCGGGACAAACACCTACGAGCAGTACTTC.

This clonotype was seen at least ten times. The chain is built from TRBV29-1 and TRBJ1-2; 8 bases fit TRBD1. The germline V gene encodes CDR1 SQVTM and CDR2 ANQGSEA. Trimming took 3 bases from V and 4 from J; bases not matched to a gene: 7. The CDR3 loop spans 14 amino acids. CDR3 region: CSVDYGQGGYGYTF. As DNA, the CDR3 is TGCAGCGTTGACTATGGACAGGGTGGCTATGGCTACACCTTC.

This clonotype occurred many times. V is TRBV3-1 and J is TRBJ1-3; no reliable D call. Trimming stripped 5 bases from V and 2 bases from J, with 7 bases between. CDR3 length equals 13 residues. Germline V gene sequence: CDR1 LGHDT, CDR2 YNNKEL (reference sequence). For the CDR3, the DNA is TGTGCCAGCAGCACGGTCCCTGGAAACACCATATATTTT. It yields the protein CASSTVPGNTIYF. Looking up the rest from reference TRBV3-1 and TRBJ1-3 gives the full variable domain: DTAVSQTPKYLVTQMGNDKSIKCEQNLGHDTMYWYKQDSKKFLKIMFSYNNKELIINETVPNRFSPKSPDKAHLNLHINSLELGDSAVYFCASSTVPGNTIYFGEGSWLTVV.

In its sample, this clonotype is medium-sized (0.01 to 0.1%). The chain has TRBV5-1 and TRBJ2-2; unclear D gene. Germline values: CDR1 SGHRS, CDR2 YFSETQ. The V gene lost 1 base and the J gene lost 5 bases, with 6 bases spanning the gap. The CDR3 has 13 amino acids. The DNA of the CDR3 is TGCGCCAGCAGCTTGTCGGTGACCGGGGAGCTGTTTTTT. This sequence encodes CASSLSVTGELFF.

This clonotype came up a few times. V and J are TRBV15 and TRBJ1-4; TRBD1 agrees at 7 bases. Per the germline V gene, CDR1 is LNHNV and CDR2 is YYDKDF (reference sequence). The trim removed 5 bases at V and 7 bases at J, leaving 10 bases unmatched. CDR3 length: 15 residues. CDR3 DNA: TGTGCCACCAGCGGACACAGGGGCGTCGTTGAAAAACTGTTTTTT. It specifies CATSGHRGVVEKLFF.

This clonotype was picked up many times. The chain links TRBV5-6 to TRBJ2-5, with 14 nucleotides matching TRBD2. V lost 3 bases and J lost 5; bases outside the gene matches: 12. The CDR3 has 18 residues. In germline, CDR1 is SGHDT, CDR2 YYEEEE. The CDR3 nucleotides read TGTGCCAGCAGCTACGGGACTAGCGGGAGAAGGGTAGGGGAGACCCAGTACTTC. This sequence encodes CASSYGTSGRRVGETQYF.

This clonotype was detected ten times or more. The chain links TRBV2 to TRBJ2-3, with D perhaps TRBD1 (6 bases). Germline CDR1 and CDR2: SNHLY and FYNNEI. V was shortened by 4 bases and J by 2 bases, with 10 bases between the two germline ends. The CDR3 has 14 amino acids. The CDR3 bases are TGTGCCAGCAGTGGACAGGCCCTCACAGATACGCAGTATTTT. This codes for CASSGQALTDTQYF.

There are many counts of this clonotype. The V call is TRBV18, the J call TRBJ1-2; D remains ambiguous. Trimming left V 3 bases short and J 8 bases short, with 13 bases between. The CDR3 contains 13 residues. The germline V gene encodes CDR1 KGHSH and CDR2 LQKENI. The DNA of the CDR3 is TGTGCCAGCTCACCGGGCGCGGATGGAGGCTACACCTTC. Its protein is CASSPGADGGYTF.

This clonotype has only a few counts. The chain couples TRBV14 to TRBJ2-1; D might be TRBD1 (6 bases). There are 14 residues in the CDR3. CDR1 is SGHDN and CDR2 is FVKESK in the germline V gene. V was pared by 2 bases and J by 5 bases, with 10 bases between. The CDR3 DNA is TGTGCCAGCAGCCAACTGGGACAACACAATGAGCAGTTCTTC. Its protein is CASSQLGQHNEQFF.

This clonotype came up many times. V gene TRBV29-1 combines with J gene TRBJ2-4, with D perhaps given as TRBD1 or TRBD2 (5 bases each). Germline V gene data show CDR1 as SQVTM and CDR2 as ANQGSEA. CDR3 size: 13 residues. V was shortened by 3 bases and J by 6 bases, with 12 bases between the two germline ends. The CDR3 DNA reads as TGCAGCGTTGAGGCTGCAGGGAGAAACATTCAGTACTTC. Translated: CSVEAAGRNIQYF.

The V and J genes are TRBV30 and TRBJ2-2, with 7 bases that match TRBD2. The trim removed 8 bases at V and 5 bases at J, leaving 5 bases unmatched. Per the germline V gene, CDR1 is GTSNPN and CDR2 is SVGIG (reference sequence). The CDR3 consists of 12 residues. CDR3 in DNA: TGTGCCGGGCGCGGGGGAACCGGGGAGCTGTTTTTT. This gives the protein CAGRGGTGELFF.

This clonotype was detected ten times or more. The genes are TRBV7-9 and TRBJ2-5; TRBD2 is a possible D gene (5 bases). Germline-derived CDR1 and CDR2 are SEHNR and FQNEAQ (reference sequence). The V end was cut by 1 base, the J end by 3 bases, with 12 bases between. The CDR3 sequence is 15 residues long. DNA of the CDR3: TGTGCCAGCAGCTTAGATTTTCGGGGAGAAGAGACCCAGTACTTC. Its protein is CASSLDFRGEETQYF.

This clonotype was counted at least ten times. V is TRBV19 and J is TRBJ1-1; D may be TRBD1 (5 bases). Deletions cut 7 bases from V and 0 bases from J, with 18 bases between. The CDR3 is made up of 16 amino acids. Germline V gives CDR1 LNHDA, CDR2 SQIVND (reference sequence). In DNA, the CDR3 is TGTGCCAGTATGGGAAGGGACCGGCCGATGAACACTGAAGCTTTCTTT. Protein sequence: CASMGRDRPMNTEAFF.

This clonotype was detected ten times or more. The chain links TRBV6-2 or TRBV6-3 to TRBJ2-3; TRBD2 matches at 7 bases. CDR3 size: 13 residues. The germline V gene has CDR1 MNHEY and CDR2 SVGEGT. V was pared by 4 bases and J by 2 bases, with 0 bases of the junction left unmatched. The CDR3 nucleotides are TGTGCCAGCAGTTGGGACTACACAGATACGCAGTATTTT. Its translation is CASSWDYTDTQYF.

This clonotype was detected many times. This CDR3 is CASSSGRDSNQPQHF. CDR3 sequence (DNA): TGTGCCAGCAGCTCGGGGAGGGATAGCAATCAGCCCCAGCATTTT. V and J are TRBV5-4 and TRBJ1-5; D is undetermined. The CDR3 covers 15 residues. The ends were cut back, 3 bases at V and 0 bases at J, with 10 bases in the middle. CDR1 and CDR2 (germline): SGHNT, YYREEE (reference sequence).

At least ten counts were recorded for this clonotype. The rearrangement links TRBV20-1 to TRBJ2-4, with 11 bases identical to TRBD2. Germline CDR1 DFQATT, CDR2 SNEGSKA (reference sequence). The length of the CDR3 is 14 residues. With V trimmed by 5 bases and J by 4 bases, 4 bases remained unmatched. This chain's CDR3 is CSALAGGPKNIQYF. CDR3 DNA: TGCAGTGCTTTAGCGGGAGGGCCGAAAAACATTCAGTACTTC.

This clonotype appeared many times. The chain combines TRBV5-1 with TRBJ2-7; D is tentatively TRBD1 or TRBD2 (5 bases each). This CDR3 is 16 amino acids long. Trimming shortened V by 4 bases and J by 3 bases, and 20 bases separated the two germline ends. CDR1 SGHRS and CDR2 YFSETQ come from the germline V gene. The CDR3 loop reads CASSVLETRVSYEQYF. CDR3 nucleotides: TGCGCCAGCAGCGTACTAGAGACCAGGGTAAGCTACGAGCAGTACTTC.

At least ten counts were recorded for this clonotype. The rearrangement joins TRBV5-1 to TRBJ2-1; 9 bases match TRBD2. The V and J ends lost 4 bases and 4 bases, in that order; junction bases with no gene match: 9. The CDR3 contains 16 residues. CDR1 and CDR2 from the germline V gene are SGHRS and YFSETQ. CDR3 DNA sequence: TGCGCCAGCAGCGTGCTAGCGGGAATATCGTACAATGAGCAGTTCTTC. The encoded protein is CASSVLAGISYNEQFF.

This clonotype came up many times. The chain links TRBV12-3 or TRBV12-4 to TRBJ1-2, with D tentatively TRBD1 (6 bases). The CDR3 has 11 residues. Trimming removed 5 bases from V and 8 bases from J, with 9 bases in between. CDR3 region: CASSPDRGYTF. The CDR3 region has the DNA TGTGCCAGCAGTCCCGACAGGGGCTACACCTTC.

Details on this clonotype: This could be a read error, since a much larger clone is one nucleotide away. V gene TRBV7-2 combines with J gene TRBJ2-1; 7 bases fit TRBD2. CDR3 length equals 16 residues. Germline lookup yields CDR1 SGHTA and CDR2 FQGNSA. The CDR3 loop reads CASSLAGGSSFNEQFF. CDR3 nucleotides: TGTGCCAGCAGCTTAGCGGGCGGGAGCTCCTTCAATGAGCAGTTCTTC.

This clonotype was counted many times. V usage is TRBV12-3 or TRBV12-4 and J usage is TRBJ2-5; D is possibly TRBD1 or TRBD2 (5 bases each). The length of the CDR3 is 13 residues. Trimming took 2 bases from V and 7 from J, leaving 11 bases between them. The CDR3 region has the DNA TGTGCCAGCAGTTTATCCGGGGACGGGACCCAGTACTTC. Protein: CASSLSGDGTQYF.

This clonotype has a count of ten or more. This chain links TRBV28 with TRBJ2-1, with TRBD1 matching 10 bases. Trimming cost V 9 bases and J 4 bases; bases outside gene matches: 9. The CDR3 covers 15 residues. Looked up from germline, CDR1 is MDHEN and CDR2 is SYDVKM. The CDR3 sequence is CASLGGQGRYNEQFF. The CDR3 DNA follows: TGTGCCAGTTTGGGGGGACAGGGGAGATACAATGAGCAGTTCTTC.

This clonotype was counted at least ten times. The J gene is TRBJ1-2, the V gene TRBV30; D is unresolved. The length of the CDR3 is 14 residues. V was cut by 2 bases and J by 5 bases, with 15 bases left in between. Germline CDR1 is GTSNPN and CDR2 is SVGIG (reference sequence). CDR3 amino acids: CAWSRGQRDYGYTF. In DNA form, the CDR3 reads TGTGCCTGGAGTCGAGGTCAGCGTGATTATGGCTACACCTTC.

There are a few counts of this clonotype. V gene TRBV5-1 combines with J gene TRBJ2-3; D is ambiguous. The CDR3 loop spans 18 amino acids. Germline lookup yields CDR1 SGHRS and CDR2 YFSETQ. V was trimmed by 0 bases and J by 4 bases, leaving 21 bases between them. CDR3: CASSLASAARIDSDTQYF. CDR3 sequence (DNA): TGCGCCAGCAGCTTGGCCTCCGCGGCCCGAATTGACTCAGATACGCAGTATTTT.